This section outlines one T cell receptor (beta chain) sequence together with its context. The data belong to a study of blood T cell repertoires in COVID-19. The overall study: Sites across the United States, Italy and Spain contributed samples from acute and convalescent COVID-19. Sample material is recorded as cDNA or gDNA derived from T cells, B-cell-depleted T cells, or PBMCs.

The CDR3 is made up of 20 amino acids. The germline V gene has CDR1 LGHNA and CDR2 YNFKEQ. Unmatched junction bases numbered 16, after V lost 3 bases and J lost 0 bases. Participants came from roughly 24 US areas, aged roughly 18 to 89 years. Original processing methods: The authors estimated nucleated cell counts from reference gene primer amplification. TCRdb's copy holds only in-frame clones and misses some; the assay was immunoSEQ multiplex PCR. That table gives V, J and clone size, and the DNA gave D and trimming. The top ten clones hold 2.6% of a sample with 260,000 or so clones, 87% of them seen once.

The specimen was PBMCs or T cells enriched from blood (not recorded which). The chain employs TRBV4-2 and TRBJ2-2, with 7 bases lining up with TRBD2. The clonotype was recovered from a woman in her 30s with acute COVID-19. CDR3 loop: CASSQDPRGVLFANTGELFF. DNA of the CDR3: TGTGCCAGCAGCCAGGACCCCCGGGGGGTCCTGTTCGCGAACACCGGGGAGCTGTTTTTT.